This is a list of T cell receptor beta chains from one sample in a study of T cell repertoires in cytomegalovirus infection. Their antigens are not known. MiXCR was run by TCRdb on the reads, yielding one entry per CDR3 protein. The table has around 430,000 distinct CDR3 sequences, approximately 40% seen once. Here the sequenced sample was cultured PBMCs, taken from culture after CMV antigen stimulation. The source is a human donor in good health (CMV status not recorded). Some clones in this sample may be carry-over from other donors' samples. Each CDR3 is given with its conserved first and last residue. The D gene is left open where the match is weak. Clone size appears in some rows only: once, few, many, or a class for an expanded clone.

D	J	V	size	CDR3	DNA
-	TRBJ1-4	TRBV5-1	few	CASSPESGLEKLFF	TGCGCCAGCAGCCCGGAGAGTGGTTTGGAAAAACTGTTTTTT
-	TRBJ1-3	TRBV7-8	few	CARGEWTTPGNTIYF	TGTGCCAGGGGAGAATGGACGACACCGGGAAACACCATATATTTT
-	TRBJ2-7	TRBV11-2	few	CASRGGDPRVLRYEQYF	TGTGCCAGCAGAGGGGGGGATCCAAGGGTCCTTCGCTACGAGCAGTACTTC
TRBD2	TRBJ2-2	TRBV6-8	-	CASSYSSAGGPSEELFF	TGTGCCAGCAGTTACTCGAGTGCGGGAGGGCCGTCCGAGGAGCTGTTTTTT
-	TRBJ2-7	TRBV6-1	-	CASKGAKVGEQYF	TGTGCCAGCAAAGGAGCCAAGGTGGGCGAGCAGTACTTC
-	TRBJ2-1	TRBV28	-	CASSLPIYNEQFF	TGTGCCAGCAGTTTACCTATCTACAATGAGCAGTTCTTC
-	TRBJ2-7	TRBV7-2	many	CASSLDRTYEQYF	TGTGCCAGCAGCTTAGATCGAACCTACGAGCAGTACTTC
-	TRBJ1-5	TRBV19	few	CASAVGGGGQPQHF	TGTGCCAGTGCCGTCGGGGGTGGTGGTCAGCCCCAGCATTTT
-	TRBJ2-1	TRBV7-6	few	CASSAEWDHQFF	TGTGCCAGCAGTGCAGAGTGGGACCATCAGTTCTTC
-	TRBJ2-3	TRBV5-4	-	CASSLALDSYTDTQYF	TGTGCCAGCAGCTTGGCTCTGGACTCCTACACAGATACGCAGTATTTT
-	TRBJ2-7	TRBV12-3/TRBV12-4	-	CASSFTTGQYEQYF	TGTGCCAGCAGTTTCACGACGGGACAATACGAGCAGTACTTC
-	TRBJ1-3	TRBV7-6	-	CASSTGSTGNTIYF	TGTGCCAGCAGTACGGGGTCAACTGGAAACACCATATATTTT
-	TRBJ2-1	TRBV4-1	-	CASSQVRLGSYNEQFF	TGCGCCAGCAGCCAAGTTCGACTAGGGTCCTACAATGAGCAGTTCTTC
-	TRBJ1-1	TRBV7-2	-	CASTPEIDSVEAFF	TGTGCCAGCACCCCGGAGATAGACAGTGTAGAAGCTTTCTTT
-	TRBJ1-5	TRBV6-1	-	CASRWGSFSNQPQHF	TGTGCCAGCAGGTGGGGCTCCTTTAGCAATCAGCCCCAGCATTTT
-	TRBJ2-1	TRBV7-8	many	CASSPRHEQFF	TGTGCCAGCAGTCCAAGACACGAGCAGTTCTTC
TRBD2	TRBJ2-2	TRBV11-2	few	CASSSETSGGNTGELFF	TGTGCCAGCAGCTCCGAAACTAGCGGAGGGAACACCGGGGAGCTGTTTTTT
-	TRBJ1-5	TRBV12-3/TRBV12-4	few	CASSRWGPQPQHF	TGTGCCAGCAGTCGGTGGGGACCTCAGCCCCAGCATTTT
TRBD2	TRBJ2-5	TRBV5-6	-	CASRAWISGARKTQYF	TGTGCCAGCAGAGCTTGGATTAGCGGGGCCAGGAAGACCCAGTACTTC
TRBD2	TRBJ2-1	TRBV11-3	-	CASSLGPAGVVNEQFF	TGTGCCAGCAGCTTAGGTCCAGCGGGAGTGGTTAATGAGCAGTTCTTC
-	TRBJ2-7	TRBV6-1	-	CASSFGRADRLKQYF	TGTGCCAGCAGTTTCGGGCGTGCCGACCGACTTAAGCAGTACTTC
-	TRBJ1-6	TRBV12-3/TRBV12-4	few	CASSLTPGDSPLHF	TGTGCCAGCAGTTTAACTCCCGGGGATTCACCCCTCCACTTT
TRBD1	TRBJ1-1	TRBV10-1	few	CASSEYRGITEAFF	TGCGCCAGCAGTGAGTACAGGGGAATCACTGAAGCTTTCTTT